A single T cell receptor beta chain is shown here with its context. The naive CD8 fraction comprised CD45RO-negative cells positively selected for CCR7 and excluded terminally differentiated effector memory CD45RA+ cells. Germline values: CDR1 WSHSY, CDR2 SAAADI. V trimming: 7 bases; J trimming: 4 bases; junction bases outside the gene matches: 7. CDR3 length equals 14 residues. Clones were read by immunoSEQ multiplex PCR, and TCRdb kept only the in-frame ones, dropping some. The sample has fewer than 800,000 clones, under 95% seen once; the top ten hold 24%. The sample is drawn from a study of shared clonotypes between healthy human individuals.

The source material was naive CD8+ T cells sorted from blood. The chain has TRBV10-2 and TRBJ2-1; 7 nucleotides align to TRBD1. This TCR was sampled from a man aged 25-45 years in good health. CDR3 residues: CASKDRDSYNEQFF. DNA of the CDR3: TGCGCCAGCAAAGACAGGGATTCATACAATGAGCAGTTCTTC.